Below, 23 T cell receptor beta chains from the same sample are listed, as sequenced in a study of cytomegalovirus exposure and HLA in healthy donors. Some clones are missing from TCRdb's copy, which holds only in-frame ones; the method was immunoSEQ multiplex PCR. The table lists under 250,000 clones, just over 90% of them singletons. The specimen was PBMCs. All receptors come from a woman younger than 35 in good health and CMV-seronegative.

This rearrangement joins TRBV5-6 to TRBJ2-7, with D maybe TRBD1 (5 bases). There are 12 residues in the CDR3. The V gene's germline CDR1 is SGHDT and CDR2 YYEEEE. Between the trimmed V and J ends, which lost 4 bases and 2 bases, there was a span of 7 bases. The CDR3 DNA reads as TGTGCCAGCAGCCGACAGACCTACGAGCAGTACTTC. It yields the protein CASSRQTYEQYF.

The chain uses TRBV5-1 and TRBJ2-1; maybe TRBD1 (6 bases). V lost 2 bases to trimming and J lost 7 bases, with 13 bases between them. Per germline, CDR1 SGHRS and CDR2 YFSETQ. This CDR3 comprises 14 residues. Here the CDR3 reads CASSFEQGLNEQFF. The CDR3 DNA follows: TGCGCCAGCAGCTTCGAACAGGGTCTGAATGAGCAGTTCTTC.

This clone appeared a single time. This sequence joins TRBV7-9 and TRBJ2-5, with D maybe TRBD2 (5 bases). The germline gives CDR1 SEHNR, CDR2 FQNEAQ (reference sequence). The CDR3 length is 15 residues. V lost 1 base and J 3 bases, leaving 12 bases between the germline ends. The CDR3: CASSLEGLGKETQYF. The CDR3 DNA sequence: TGTGCCAGCAGCTTAGAAGGACTGGGGAAAGAGACCCAGTACTTC.

V gene TRBV6-4 combines with J gene TRBJ2-3; TRBD2 aligns across 8 bases. The CDR3 totals 15 residues. V trimming: 4 bases; J trimming: 3 bases; junction bases outside the gene matches: 6. Germline CDR1 is MRHNA and CDR2 is SNTAGT. In DNA, the CDR3 is TGTGCCAGCAGTGCAGCGGGAGCAGGGACAGATACGCAGTATTTT. Protein sequence: CASSAAGAGTDTQYF.

In DNA form, the CDR3 reads TGTGCCAGCAGTGAAGCCCCCGGGGGTAGCACAGATACGCAGTATTTT. Amino acid sequence: CASSEAPGGSTDTQYF. The gene calls are TRBV6-1 and TRBJ2-3, with D tentatively TRBD2 (6 bases). The germline V and J ends were trimmed by 0 bases and 0 bases, with 10 bases remaining between them. The germline CDR1 and CDR2 sequences are MNHNS and SASEGT. CDR3 size: 16 residues.

This chain joins TRBV5-1 and TRBJ2-3; D uncertain. V lost 1 base and J 5 bases, leaving 5 bases between the germline ends. This CDR3 has 12 residues. Germline CDR1 SGHRS, CDR2 YFSETQ. This chain's CDR3 is CASSLHGDTQYF. For the CDR3, the DNA is TGCGCCAGCAGCTTGCACGGAGATACGCAGTATTTT.

V gene TRBV28 combines with J gene TRBJ2-7; a weak D match, TRBD1 (5 bases). CDR3 length: 15 amino acids. Trimming cost V 6 bases and J 5 bases, with 20 bases left between them. CDR1 is MDHEN and CDR2 is SYDVKM in the germline V gene. CDR3 protein: CASRLDSPVFHEQYF. The CDR3 DNA reads as TGTGCCAGCAGGTTAGACAGCCCCGTCTTCCACGAGCAGTACTTC.

J is TRBJ2-7 and V is TRBV7-8; 10 bases match TRBD2. V trimming: 5 bases; J trimming: 3 bases; junction bases outside the gene matches: 7. The CDR3 spans 15 residues. Germline CDR1 and CDR2: SGHVS and FQNEAQ. Here the CDR3 reads CASSDVAGGVYEQYF. CDR3 bases: TGTGCCAGCAGCGACGTAGCGGGAGGCGTCTACGAGCAGTACTTC.

The chain joins TRBV29-1 to TRBJ2-1; D is ambiguous. The germline V gene encodes CDR1 SQVTM and CDR2 ANQGSEA. V was clipped by 4 bases and J by 0 bases, with 4 bases between them. The length of the CDR3 is 12 residues. As DNA, the CDR3 is TGCAGCGTTGGGGCCTCCTACAATGAGCAGTTCTTC. Translation: CSVGASYNEQFF.

V and J are TRBV15 and TRBJ2-1; 10 positions match TRBD1. With V trimmed by 2 bases and J by 6 bases, 4 bases remained unmatched. This CDR3 contains 15 residues. The germline CDR1 and CDR2 sequences are LNHNV and YYDKDF (reference sequence). The CDR3 loop is CATSRTWDRGNEQFF. CDR3 sequence (DNA): TGTGCCACCAGCAGAACTTGGGACAGGGGCAATGAGCAGTTCTTC.

V and J are TRBV5-6 and TRBJ1-2; 7 nucleotides align to TRBD1. V shed 2 bases, J shed 4 bases, and the junction held 8 bases outside the gene matches. Germline CDR1 reads SGHDT; CDR2 reads YYEEEE. The CDR3 loop spans 15 amino acids. The CDR3 loop reads CASSLNAGGSYGYTF. The DNA of the CDR3 is TGTGCCAGCAGCTTAAACGCAGGGGGAAGCTATGGCTACACCTTC.

J is TRBJ2-3 and V is TRBV27; the D is unclear. The CDR3 covers 13 residues. Germline V gene data show CDR1 as MNHEY and CDR2 as SMNVEV (reference sequence). V lost 1 base and J 6 bases, leaving 8 bases between the germline ends. The CDR3 coding sequence is TGTGCCAGCAGTTTATTCCATGCGGATACGCAGTATTTT. It is translated as CASSLFHADTQYF.

The chain has TRBV30 and TRBJ2-7; TRBD1 matches at 9 bases. The CDR3 extends over 12 amino acids. J lost 3 bases, V lost 5 bases, and 2 bases had no gene match. Germline V gene lookup returns CDR1 GTSNPN and CDR2 SVGIG (reference sequence). CDR3 region: CAWGTGNYEQYF. The CDR3 DNA reads as TGTGCCTGGGGGACAGGGAACTACGAGCAGTACTTC.

The chain carries TRBV27 and TRBJ1-1; 8 bases map to TRBD1. The CDR3 extends over 15 amino acids. V shed 6 bases, J shed 4 bases, and the junction held 10 bases outside the gene matches. Per the germline V gene, CDR1 is MNHEY and CDR2 is SMNVEV (reference sequence). The CDR3, as DNA: TGTGCCAGCAGAGATAACAGGGGGGTGGGCACTGAAGCTTTCTTT. Its protein is CASRDNRGVGTEAFF.

The rearrangement uses TRBV6-6 and TRBJ1-2; the match to TRBD1 covers 7 bases. This CDR3 is 13 amino acids long. J was trimmed by 3 bases and V by 10 bases; bases with no gene match: 8. Germline V lookup: CDR1 MNHNY, CDR2 SVGAGI (reference sequence). The CDR3: CATARQGDYGYTF. The CDR3, as DNA: TGTGCCACCGCTAGACAGGGAGACTATGGCTACACCTTC.

This rearrangement joins TRBV7-6 to TRBJ1-3, with D perhaps matching TRBD1 (6 bases). The CDR3 contains 15 residues. Germline assignment: CDR1 SGHVS and CDR2 FNYEAQ. Trimming took 1 base from V and 4 from J, leaving 11 bases between them. This chain's CDR3 is CASSLEWGRGNTIYF. CDR3 DNA: TGTGCCAGCAGCTTAGAATGGGGGCGGGGAAACACCATATATTTT.

This clone was observed a single time. The chain is built from TRBV10-2 and TRBJ1-1, with a tentative D call TRBD1 (5 bases). The germline CDR1 and CDR2 sequences are WSHSY and SAAADI. Trimming cost V 6 bases and J 1 base, with 15 bases left between them. The CDR3 is made up of 15 amino acids. CDR3 sequence reads: CASRFGTYENTEAFF. CDR3 coding DNA: TGCGCCAGCAGATTCGGGACTTACGAGAACACTGAAGCTTTCTTT.

This rearrangement joins TRBV5-1 to TRBJ2-2; 9 bases line up with TRBD1. With V trimmed by 2 bases and J by 7 bases, 6 bases remained unmatched. Germline lookup yields CDR1 SGHRS and CDR2 YFSETQ. CDR3 size: 15 residues. The CDR3 coding sequence is TGCGCCAGCAGCTTTACAGGGGGCCAAGGCGGGGAGCTGTTTTTT. This encodes CASSFTGGQGGELFF.

This clone has a handful of counts. The V call is TRBV4-1, the J call TRBJ2-7; 7 bases align to TRBD1. After removal of 1 base from V and 3 bases from J, the junction contained 3 bases not matched to a gene. CDR1 and CDR2 from the germline V gene are MGHRA and YSYEKL. This CDR3 spans 14 amino acids. CDR3 sequence reads: CASSQARDSYEQYF. The CDR3, as DNA: TGCGCCAGCAGCCAAGCGAGGGACAGCTACGAGCAGTACTTC.

This sequence joins TRBV10-2 and TRBJ2-6; D gene ambiguous. Trimming shortened V by 5 bases and J by 0 bases, and 5 bases separated the two germline ends. This CDR3 region has 14 residues. Looked up from germline, CDR1 is WSHSY and CDR2 is SAAADI. The CDR3 sequence: CASSLASGANVLTF. The CDR3 region has the DNA TGCGCCAGCAGTTTGGCCTCTGGGGCCAACGTCCTGACTTTC.

The chain recombines TRBV6-1 with TRBJ2-5; a weak D match, TRBD2 (6 bases). The ends were cut back, 4 bases at V and 2 bases at J, with 14 bases in the middle. Germline values: CDR1 MNHNS, CDR2 SASEGT. The CDR3 spans 15 residues. CDR3 amino acids: CASSVGGPIQETQYF. The CDR3 bases are TGTGCCAGCAGTGTGGGGGGACCCATACAAGAGACCCAGTACTTC.

This chain uses TRBV7-9 with TRBJ2-7, with TRBD2 as a possible D gene (5 bases). Per the germline V gene, CDR1 is SEHNR and CDR2 is FQNEAQ (reference sequence). The CDR3 totals 14 residues. With 1 base removed from V and 2 bases from J, the gap between germline ends came to 9 bases. The CDR3 is CASSLGGLPYEQYF. The CDR3 bases are TGTGCCAGCAGCTTAGGCGGGCTACCCTACGAGCAGTACTTC.

The chain recombines TRBV28 with TRBJ2-4; 7 nucleotides line up with TRBD1. This CDR3 spans 14 amino acids. The trim removed 3 bases at V and 7 bases at J, leaving 6 bases unmatched. Looked up from germline, CDR1 is MDHEN and CDR2 is SYDVKM. Here the CDR3 reads CASSFGRGSNIQYF. CDR3 DNA sequence: TGTGCCAGCAGTTTCGGCAGGGGGTCGAACATTCAGTACTTC. Using reference TRBV28 and TRBJ2-4 for the parts outside the CDR3, the full variable domain is DVKVTQSSRYLVKRTGEKVFLECVQDMDHENMFWYRQDPGLGLRLIYFSYDVKMKEKGDIPEGYSVSREKKERFSLILESASTNQTSMYLCASSFGRGSNIQYFGAGTRLSVL.